The T cell receptor (beta chain) under discussion was sequenced for a study of blood T cell repertoires in COVID-19. Study-wide context: Italy, Spain and the United States were the sources of the convalescent and acute COVID-19 samples. T cells, B-cell-depleted T cells, or PBMCs supplied cDNA or gDNA.

It was during active infection that Seattle patients were enrolled and then longitudinally followed. Per the original data handling: Researchers report that nucleated cell counts were estimated from reference gene primer amplification. Method: immunoSEQ multiplex PCR; TCRdb's copy keeps in-frame clones and lacks some. Clone size and V and J calls were adopted from that table, with D and trimming inferred from the DNA. The data show roughly 200,000 clones, 75% to 90% seen once. This clone was seen once. V lost 4 bases to trimming and J lost 5 bases; unmatched junction nucleotides: 12. CDR1 and CDR2 (germline): SGHRS, YFSETQ. CDR3 length: 16 residues.

The V and J genes are TRBV5-1 and TRBJ1-1, with 9 bases aligning to TRBD1. The source material was peripheral blood. The clonotype originates from a woman aged 40 to 50 with COVID-19, enrolled during active disease. The CDR3 sequence: CASSTTGGAVGTEAFF. The CDR3 nucleotides are TGCGCCAGCAGCACCACAGGGGGCGCGGTGGGAACTGAAGCTTTCTTT.